The next 20 T cell receptor beta chains were all read from a single sample in a study of Graves' ophthalmopathy and Graves' hyperthyroidism. Amplified material comprised TCR beta CDR3 regions derived from RNA transcripts. HTBI-primed first-round RT-PCR preceded second-round multiplex PCR. TCRdb itself ran the multiplex PCR reads through MiXCR, one entry per CDR3 protein. The sample shows some 750,000 distinct CDR3 sequences, around 40% of them seen only once. The sample consisted of peripheral blood. The receptors shown here come from an adult man with Graves' ophthalmopathy.

Remarks on this clonotype: The junction differs from germline at one of its ends, possibly a read error. This rearrangement joins TRBV7-9 to TRBJ2-6, with 10 bases lining up with TRBD1. The CDR3 consists of 17 residues. The germline V gene encodes CDR1 SEHNR and CDR2 FQNEAQ (reference sequence). CDR3 amino acids: CTSSQGQGGSGANVLTF. The CDR3 DNA sequence: TGTACCAGCAGCCAAGGACAGGGGGGCTCTGGGGCCAACGTCCTGACTTTC.

The chain uses TRBV24-1 and TRBJ1-5; possible D gene TRBD1, 6 bases. Germline values: CDR1 KGHDR, CDR2 SFDVKD. V was shortened by 4 bases and J by 14 bases, with 14 bases between the two germline ends. The CDR3 extends over 12 amino acids. In nucleotides, the CDR3 is TGTGCCACCAGTGACCGGACAGAGGCTGAGCATTTT. Translating it yields CATSDRTEAEHF.

This sequence joins TRBV6-1 and TRBJ2-6; perhaps TRBD2 as D (6 bases). This CDR3 has 17 residues. Germline-derived CDR1 and CDR2 are MNHNS and SASEGT. Trimming left V 7 bases short and J 0 bases short, with 16 bases between. CDR3 coding DNA: TGTGCCAGCACTCCTCCCGAGGAGGGCTCTGGGGCCAACGTCCTGACTTTC. Its translation is CASTPPEEGSGANVLTF.

This clonotype was seen a few times. The chain links TRBV19 to TRBJ1-5, with 7 bases that match TRBD1. The J segment lost 7 bases and the V segment lost 0 bases, leaving 12 bases of the junction unmatched. The CDR3 has 17 residues. Germline CDR1 reads LNHDA; CDR2 reads SQIVND (reference sequence). The CDR3 coding sequence is TGTGCCAGTAGTATAGACCTTGTACAGGGGCACCACCAGCCCCAGCATTTT. Its translation: CASSIDLVQGHHQPQHF.

The chain couples TRBV29-1 to TRBJ2-3; 7 bases align to TRBD1. V lost 3 bases to trimming and J lost 1 base; unmatched junction nucleotides: 1. Germline CDR1 and CDR2: SQVTM and ANQGSEA. The CDR3 runs 13 residues. CDR3 in amino acids: CSVDGQGTDTQYF. The CDR3 region has the DNA TGCAGCGTTGATGGACAGGGCACAGATACGCAGTATTTT.

V is TRBV29-1 and J is TRBJ2-3; 11 nucleotides align to TRBD2. The trim removed 3 bases at V and 4 bases at J, leaving 9 bases unmatched. Per germline, CDR1 SQVTM and CDR2 ANQGSEA. CDR3 size: 16 residues. In DNA, the CDR3 is TGCAGCGTTGATAGGGCTAGCGGGGGGATCGCAGATACGCAGTATTTT. Translation: CSVDRASGGIADTQYF.

This clonotype has only one observation. The rearrangement uses TRBV12-3 or TRBV12-4 and TRBJ2-2; 7 bases are a match to TRBD1. The length of the CDR3 is 16 residues. The V and J ends lost 3 bases and 1 base, in that order; junction bases with no gene match: 5. CDR3 nucleotides: TGTGCCAGCAGTTTTAGGGGACAGAGGAACACCGGGGAGCTGTTTTTT. Translated: CASSFRGQRNTGELFF.

This clonotype has only one observation. DNA of the CDR3: TGTGCCAGCAGCCAAGGGGGGGCAGGTCGGGGCTACACCTTC. This translates into CASSQGGAGRGYTF. The chain employs TRBV25-1 and TRBJ1-2, with D maybe TRBD1 (6 bases). The CDR3 length is 14 residues. The V gene's germline CDR1 is MGHDK and CDR2 SYGVNS. The germline V and J ends were trimmed by 6 bases and 8 bases, with 19 bases remaining between them.

The table lists this clonotype with a few counts. V and J are TRBV12-3 or TRBV12-4 and TRBJ1-2; D is unclear. This CDR3 comprises 12 residues. Trimming stripped 7 bases from V and 1 base from J, with 7 bases between. CDR3 coding DNA: TGTGCCAGCACACGCCTTAACTATGGCTACACCTTC. This codes for CASTRLNYGYTF.

Worth noting for this clonotype: An end of the junction does not agree with germline; a read error may underlie this. The chain combines TRBV29-1 with TRBJ2-7; TRBD1 matches at 10 bases. The CDR3 covers 13 residues. CDR1 SQVTM and CDR2 ANQGSEA come from the germline V gene. The CDR3 DNA follows: TGCAGCGGGGGACAGGGGCTATCCTACGGGCAGTGCTTC. It codes for CSGGQGLSYGQCF.

About this clonotype itself: One end of the junction does not line up with germline, which may come from a read error. V is TRBV24-1 and J is TRBJ1-1; no reliable D call. Germline V lookup: CDR1 KGHDR, CDR2 SFDVKD. CDR3 size: 13 residues. CDR3 in amino acids: CASSSPFGTEAFF. Written as DNA, the CDR3 is TGTGCCAGCAGTTCCCCGTTTGGCACTGAAGCTTTCTTT.

This clonotype was found a few times. The chain has TRBV20-1 and TRBJ2-2, with D uncertain. V lost 5 bases, J lost 4 bases, and 8 bases lay in between. Germline V gene sequence: CDR1 DFQATT, CDR2 SNEGSKA (reference sequence). CDR3 length: 12 amino acids. CDR3 sequence: CSARLSTGELFF. CDR3 in DNA: TGCAGTGCTCGTCTAAGCACCGGGGAGCTGTTTTTT.

This clonotype was detected many times. The chain uses TRBV20-1 and TRBJ1-5; unclear D gene. The length of the CDR3 is 13 residues. Per germline, CDR1 DFQATT and CDR2 SNEGSKA (reference sequence). Trimming pared 3 bases from V and 2 bases from J, leaving 8 bases between. The CDR3 sequence is CSARPGGNQPQHF. CDR3 bases: TGCAGTGCTAGGCCCGGGGGCAATCAGCCCCAGCATTTT.

The chain is built from TRBV20-1 and TRBJ2-5; 11 bases are a match to TRBD1. Trimming cost V 6 bases and J 7 bases; bases outside gene matches: 4. The CDR3 loop spans 12 amino acids. The germline V gene encodes CDR1 DFQATT and CDR2 SNEGSKA (reference sequence). This CDR3 is CSAPGQGGTQYF. The CDR3 nucleotides are TGCAGTGCCCCGGGACAGGGGGGGACCCAGTACTTC.

The chain recombines TRBV10-3 with TRBJ2-7; D might be TRBD1 (6 bases). Between the trimmed V and J ends, which lost 10 bases and 0 bases, there was a span of 16 bases. The germline gives CDR1 ENHRY, CDR2 SYGVKD. This CDR3 contains 14 residues. CDR3 in amino acids: CATATGTNSYEQYF. The CDR3, as DNA: TGTGCCACGGCAACCGGGACAAACTCCTACGAGCAGTACTTC.

This sequence joins TRBV29-1 and TRBJ1-1; TRBD1 agrees at 11 bases. This CDR3 has 15 residues. From germline, CDR1 is SQVTM and CDR2 ANQGSEA. With V trimmed by 5 bases and J by 5 bases, 10 bases remained unmatched. CDR3 DNA: TGCAGCGTTTTGCCGGGACAGGGGGAATGGACTGAAGCTTTCTTT. Protein sequence: CSVLPGQGEWTEAFF. Together with reference TRBV29-1 and TRBJ1-1, the CDR3 gives the full variable domain: SAVISQKPSRDICQRGTSLTIQCQVDSQVTMMFWYRQQPGQSLTLIATANQGSEATYESGFVIDKFPISRPNLTFSTLTVSNMSPEDSSIYLCSVLPGQGEWTEAFFGQGTRLTVV.

Only a few counts were recorded for this clonotype. The chain has TRBV6-6 and TRBJ1-4; no reliable D call. Germline CDR1 and CDR2: MNHNY and SVGAGI (reference sequence). V lost 2 bases and J lost 8, with 9 bases in between. The CDR3 sequence is 13 residues long. CDR3 protein: CASSYRAGEKLFF. CDR3 nucleotides: TGTGCCAGCAGTTACAGGGCGGGCGAAAAACTGTTTTTT.

On this clonotype: With a much larger clone just one base away, this may be a read error. V gene TRBV2 combines with J gene TRBJ1-3; weak D call: TRBD1 (6 bases). The germline gives CDR1 SNHLY, CDR2 FYNNEI. CDR3 length: 15 residues. The V end was cut by 4 bases, the J end by 4 bases, with 14 bases between. CDR3 protein: CASSGGGAGGNTIYF. DNA of the CDR3: TGTGCCAGCAGTGGGGGGGGCGCTGGCGGAAACACCATATATTTT.

In this sample, this clonotype turned up a few times. A read error may account for a junction end that differs from germline. This CDR3 is CASSKNAEAFF. CDR3 coding DNA: TGTGCCAGTAGTAAGAACGCTGAAGCTTTCTTT. This rearrangement joins TRBV19 to TRBJ1-1; D is unclear. The CDR3 consists of 11 residues. Germline CDR1 LNHDA, CDR2 SQIVND (reference sequence).

In this sample, this clonotype turned up a few times. V and J are TRBV7-8 and TRBJ1-2; 8 positions match TRBD1. Germline CDR1 reads SGHVS; CDR2 reads FQNEAQ. V lost 6 bases to trimming and J lost 7 bases; unmatched junction nucleotides: 10. This CDR3 has 14 residues. The CDR3 coding sequence is TGTGCCAGCAGTTACTCGTCACAGGGGGTTGGCTACACCTTC. Translated, it gives CASSYSSQGVGYTF. Based on the CDR3 plus reference TRBV7-8 and TRBJ1-2, the full variable domain is GAGVSQSPRYKVAKRGQDVALRCDPISGHVSLFWYQQALGQGPEFLTYFQNEAQLDKSGLPSDRFFAERPEGSVSTLKIQRTQQEDSAVYLCASSYSSQGVGYTFGSGTRLTVV.